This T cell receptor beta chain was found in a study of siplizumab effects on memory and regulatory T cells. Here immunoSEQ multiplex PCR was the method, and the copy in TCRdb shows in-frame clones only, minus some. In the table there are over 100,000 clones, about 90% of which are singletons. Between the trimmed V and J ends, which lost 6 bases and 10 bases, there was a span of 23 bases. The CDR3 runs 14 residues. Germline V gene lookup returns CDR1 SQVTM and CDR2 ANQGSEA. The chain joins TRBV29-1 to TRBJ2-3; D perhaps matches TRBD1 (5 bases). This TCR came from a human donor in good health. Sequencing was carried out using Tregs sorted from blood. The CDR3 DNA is TGCAGCGTAGGAAGACAGCCCAGTAGATATGCGCAGTATTTT. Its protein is CSVGRQPSRYAQYF.